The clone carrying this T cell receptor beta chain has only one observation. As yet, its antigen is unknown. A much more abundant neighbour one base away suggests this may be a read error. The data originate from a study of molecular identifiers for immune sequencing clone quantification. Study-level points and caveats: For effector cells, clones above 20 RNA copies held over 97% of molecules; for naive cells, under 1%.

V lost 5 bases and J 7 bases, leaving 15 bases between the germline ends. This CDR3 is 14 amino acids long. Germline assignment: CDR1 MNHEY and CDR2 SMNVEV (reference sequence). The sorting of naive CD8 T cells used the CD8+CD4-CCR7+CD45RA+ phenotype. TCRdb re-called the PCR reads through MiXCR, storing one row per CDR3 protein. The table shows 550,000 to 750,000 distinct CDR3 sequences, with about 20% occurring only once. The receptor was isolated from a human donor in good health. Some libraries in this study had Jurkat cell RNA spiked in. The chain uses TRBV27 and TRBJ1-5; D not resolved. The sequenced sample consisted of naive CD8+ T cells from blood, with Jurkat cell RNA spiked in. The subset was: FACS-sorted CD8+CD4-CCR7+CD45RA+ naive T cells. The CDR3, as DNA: TGTGCCAGCAGTGTACGGGGTTCCTGGCAGCCCCAGCATTTT. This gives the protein CASSVRGSWQPQHF.